This T cell receptor beta chain was sequenced for a study of monozygotic twins with cystic fibrosis (dated by TCRdb to the early 2020s). With regard to the full study: Barcoded libraries were prepared from about 3 micrograms of fragmented DNA with roughly 15 PCR cycles. To gauge how much genetics shapes V and J gene usage, the researchers compared TCR beta repertoires both within and across 16 monozygotic twin pairs who have cystic fibrosis. The cohort comprised ten female and six male twin pairs aged about 2.0 to 40 years, median approximately 10 years, mostly children and adolescents. On the day of blood sampling, twins were ranked among more than 850 cohort participants for weight-for-height and for FEVPerc (FEV1 disease centile). Data for three of the twin pairs had been reported earlier in a different context. Overall study results and their limits: V gene usage was most similar to the co-twin for 13 of 16 pairs, and J usage for 8 of 16 pairs, suggesting genetic constraints. Simpson clonality was found to be generally low (median roughly 0.009), suggesting a naive-dominated repertoire, although higher clonality was observed in the most severely affected patients. The cohort was small, and no association was found between shared CDR3 numbers and age, concordance or disease severity. Nucleotide-identical clonotype sharing was significantly higher within monozygotic CF twin pairs than between unrelated CF individuals (P = 0.000026, Mann-Whitney).

TCR beta CDR3 regions were amplified by multiplex PCR with the immunoSEQ immune profiling system according to the manufacturer's instructions. Sequencing was performed on an Illumina NextSeq system. In the authors' own workflow: The immunoSEQ Analyzer platform handled processing of the sequence data, and clonality was calculated by taking the square root of Simpson's index of productive rearrangements. Similarity in V and J usage was measured by Jensen-Shannon distance, and OLGA was used to compute CDR3 generation probabilities. The immuneACCESS database (August 2020) and VDJdb (December 2020) were searched for shared CDR3 sequences. The table was pulled from immuneACCESS by TCRdb, which kept in-frame rearrangements only. Such tables lose some clones; where checked, under half of the loss comes from unresolved V genes, and the rest has no known cause. That table gives V, J and clone size, and the DNA gave D and trimming. Across this sample there are fewer than 11,000 clones, with over 99% seen only once. Of the sample, roughly 0.4% is held by the ten largest clones.

The twin pairs came from the European Cystic Fibrosis Twin and Sibling Study Cohort, which recruited patients from over 150 CF clinics across 14 European countries. Zygosity and CFTR genotype were verified in-house, with zygosity tested by multiplex PCR of nine short tandem repeat loci. Peripheral blood was taken from each twin, and clinical parameters were recorded on the day of blood sampling. Genomic DNA was isolated from peripheral blood cells with phenol/chloroform and kept in TE buffer at 4 degrees C. Points on this clone: It lacks a known antigen. No base qualities exist here, and no much larger clone lies one base off it.

Sequences SGHAT (CDR1) and FQNNGV (CDR2) are obtained from the germline V gene. V trim: 1 base; J trim: 6 bases; unmatched bases: 11. The cysteine opens and the phenylalanine closes a CDR3 of 16 amino acids. The entry retains the CDR3 DNA only, 48 bases that are in frame from base 1. Rearrangement joined TRBV11-2 to TRBJ1-1; 7 bases in the middle match TRBD1. Sequences were obtained from blood. The origin of this receptor is a man aged 18 to 29 with cystic fibrosis. The nucleotide sequence reads as follows: TGTGCCAGCAGCTTAGTTCTAGGGGGCGGGATGGCTGAAGCTTTCTTT. Translated, this gives CASSLVLGGGMAEAFF.